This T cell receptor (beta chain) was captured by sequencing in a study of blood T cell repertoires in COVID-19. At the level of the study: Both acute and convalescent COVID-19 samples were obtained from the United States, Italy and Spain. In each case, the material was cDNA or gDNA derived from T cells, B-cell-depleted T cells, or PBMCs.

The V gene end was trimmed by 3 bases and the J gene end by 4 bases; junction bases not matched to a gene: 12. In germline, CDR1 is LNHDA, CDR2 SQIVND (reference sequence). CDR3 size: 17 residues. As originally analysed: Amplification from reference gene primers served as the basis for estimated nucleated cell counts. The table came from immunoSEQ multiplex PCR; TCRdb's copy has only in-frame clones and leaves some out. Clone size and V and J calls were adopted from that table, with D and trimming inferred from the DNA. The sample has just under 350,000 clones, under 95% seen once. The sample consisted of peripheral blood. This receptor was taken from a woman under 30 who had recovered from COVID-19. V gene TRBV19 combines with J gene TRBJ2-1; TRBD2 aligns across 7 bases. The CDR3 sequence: CASSMRTSFLGYNEQFF. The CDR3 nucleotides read TGTGCCAGTAGTATGAGGACTAGTTTTCTTGGGTACAATGAGCAGTTCTTC.